The clone carrying this T cell receptor (beta chain) came up a few times. V lost 5 bases, J lost 6 bases, and 7 bases stayed unmatched. CDR1 and CDR2 from the germline V gene are SGHTA and FQGNSA. This CDR3 is 14 amino acids long. TCRdb reprocessed the RT-PCR reads via MiXCR and lists one record per CDR3 protein. The sample has more than 600,000 distinct CDR3 sequences, 14% seen once. Sequenced: memory CD4+ T cells from blood. This clonotype was obtained from a female donor in good health, serving as a healthy control. The genes are TRBV7-2 and TRBJ2-3, with TRBD1 matching over 8 bases. CDR3 nucleotide sequence: TGTGCCAGCAGCAATGGACAGGGTCCGGATACGCAGTATTTT. It specifies CASSNGQGPDTQYF.